This entry features one T cell receptor beta chain sequence. As yet, its antigen is unknown. The read is 3 residues too short to cover the CDR3 end, so that end is filled in from the germline J gene. The sample is drawn from a study of T cells in women clearing cervical HPV infection. As for the study in general: Case blood was drawn a median approximately 160 days after lesion detection.

Clones were read by immunoSEQ multiplex PCR, and TCRdb kept only the in-frame ones, dropping some. The table for this sample gives some 30,000 clones. Study-wide results and limits: TRBV6-7 abundance was lower in cases than controls (around 0.1% versus 0.15%).

V lost 1 base, J lost 1 base, and 8 bases lay in between. Germline CDR1 reads SGHKS; CDR2 reads YYEKEE (reference sequence). CDR3 size: 14 residues. The sequenced sample was blood buffy coat. This receptor was taken from a woman between 18 and 70 years old with a cervical HPV16 infection that either progressed to CIN3+ or cleared (not recorded which). This chain connects TRBV5-5 to TRBJ1-1; D remains unclear. CDR3 sequence: CASSLPEGNTEAFF. The sequenced part of the CDR3 DNA is TGTGCCAGCAGCTTGCCCGAAGGGAACACTGAA.